This TCR beta chain is drawn from a study of CD8 T cells in Susac syndrome. Findings and caveats of the study: Among active patients and in TEMRA cells, CD8+ clonal expansion in Susac reached its peak.

When the RNA was reverse transcribed, random hexamers were used with an input of roughly 0.45 to 1 ug. TCRdb reanalysed the immunoSEQ multiplex PCR reads using MiXCR and keeps one entry per CDR3 protein. The repertoire holds about 130,000 distinct CDR3 sequences, with approximately 95% as singletons. Looked up from germline, CDR1 is SGHRS and CDR2 is YFSETQ. The CDR3 spans 15 residues. V was clipped by 2 bases and J by 7 bases; unmatched bases: 5. Of note for this clonotype: Its antigen is still unknown.

This chain joins TRBV5-1 and TRBJ2-2; 10 positions match TRBD1. Source material: CD8+ T cells from PBMCs. The TCR sequence derives from a human donor with Susac syndrome. CDR3 in amino acids: CASSLWTGGHGELFF. The DNA for the CDR3 is TGCGCCAGCAGCTTATGGACAGGGGGACACGGGGAGCTGTTTTTT.